This is a list of T cell receptor beta chains from one sample in a study of CD8 T cells in ankylosing spondylitis. MiXCR, applied by TCRdb to the 5' RACE reads, yields one record per CDR3 protein. The table lists about 400,000 distinct CDR3 sequences, 20% to 25% of them singletons. Sequenced input: blood, either unsorted or a sorted T cell fraction (not recorded which). These receptors were obtained from a male donor with ankylosing spondylitis or in good health (not recorded which). Both conserved end residues are trimmed from each CDR3.

V gene	J gene	CDR3 protein
TRBV7-6	TRBJ2-2	ASSPGLYPGELF
TRBV11-2	TRBJ2-3	ASWEWGDTQY
TRBV12-3/TRBV12-4	TRBJ2-7	ASIGGGDYEQY
TRBV7-2	TRBJ2-1	ASSLWGTGGFEQF
TRBV11-2	TRBJ2-7	ASSLEGGNVNEQY
TRBV12-3/TRBV12-4	TRBJ2-2	ASSWRGGHTGELF
TRBV2	TRBJ2-4	ASSYLGGMQNIQY
TRBV9	TRBJ1-1	ASSGGSGSIEAF
TRBV9	TRBJ2-4	ASSPGGGDIQY
TRBV30	TRBJ1-2	AWSVSGPGYT
TRBV12-3/TRBV12-4	TRBJ2-7	ASSSPDRIYEQY
TRBV9	TRBJ2-2	ASSLSSGGADGELF
TRBV9	TRBJ2-7	ASSVGQTYEQY
TRBV14	TRBJ2-3	ASSQEGGQGEDTQY
TRBV7-9	TRBJ2-1	ASSFELDPGYEQF
TRBV10-3	TRBJ2-5	AISDPRSQETQY
TRBV12-3/TRBV12-4	TRBJ1-5	ASTEDRVNSNQPQH
TRBV12-3/TRBV12-4	TRBJ2-3	ASSPAGRTDTQY
TRBV20-1	TRBJ2-2	SARGQGAAYTGELF
TRBV30	TRBJ2-1	AWRDTARNEQF
TRBV6-5	TRBJ2-2	ASTLAGGITGELF
TRBV7-8	TRBJ1-6	ASSRGTLH
TRBV4-2	TRBJ2-5	ASSLGLERETQY
TRBV24-1	TRBJ2-3	ATSDPGDPTSTDTQY
TRBV5-4	TRBJ2-7	ASSLWAGSEQY
TRBV19	TRBJ2-1	ASSMMREQF
TRBV23-1	TRBJ2-1	ASRMTGRYNEQF
TRBV10-3	TRBJ2-1	AISSIDTGQPSYNEQF
TRBV7-9	TRBJ1-2	ASSLPTGGSGYT
TRBV14	TRBJ2-7	ASSQDYGYEQY
TRBV30	TRBJ2-7	AWSDGTGGGYEQY
TRBV2	TRBJ2-7	ASSEATASYEQY
TRBV3-1	TRBJ2-7	ASSQGWAEQY
TRBV10-3	TRBJ2-5	AIGKCHRVRETQY
TRBV20-1	TRBJ1-5	SARDPGQGGNQPQH
TRBV7-2	TRBJ2-5	ASSGDWETQY
TRBV27	TRBJ2-1	ASSLGLAALYLI
TRBV11-1	TRBJ2-7	ASSRLDEQY
TRBV25-1	TRBJ1-2	ASSTPREENLGYGYT
TRBV7-9	TRBJ2-3	ASSASGDTQY
TRBV3-1	TRBJ2-2	ASCHTGLWTGELF
TRBV12-3/TRBV12-4	TRBJ1-6	ASSPGLPGGPLH
TRBV5-1	TRBJ2-2	ASSSYPNTGELF
TRBV5-5	TRBJ2-3	ASSSWGDISTDTQY
TRBV7-2	TRBJ2-7	ASSSHGYEQY
TRBV9	TRBJ2-2	ASSHDGADTGELF
TRBV7-9	TRBJ2-1	ASSLPRGGEQF
TRBV7-2	TRBJ1-4	ASSLLRGLNEKLF
TRBV28	TRBJ2-7	ASSSGLLIGQY
TRBV12-3/TRBV12-4	TRBJ1-2	ASSQGAEGYT